These 12 T cell receptor beta chains originate from one sample sequenced in a study of fetal regulatory T cell absence and autoimmunity. Assay used: immunoSEQ multiplex PCR; TCRdb lists only in-frame clones, some missing. The sample contains approximately 46,000 clones, 70% to 85% of which appear only once. Material for sequencing was cord blood. The receptors shown here come from a newborn boy with IPEX syndrome.

The rearrangement links TRBV7-2 to TRBJ2-7; D is perhaps TRBD2 (6 bases). The CDR3 is 14 amino acids. Per the germline V gene, CDR1 is SGHTA and CDR2 is FQGNSA. Trimming shortened V by 3 bases and J by 1 base, and 10 bases separated the two germline ends. The CDR3 sequence is CASSLGLFSYEQYF. The DNA for the CDR3 is TGTGCCAGCAGCTTGGGACTTTTTTCCTACGAGCAGTACTTC.

This clone was seen more than once but under ten times. V gene TRBV7-9 combines with J gene TRBJ1-1, with D possibly TRBD1 on 5 matching bases. The CDR3 runs to 13 residues. With 5 bases removed from V and 1 base from J, the gap between germline ends came to 8 bases. The germline V gene has CDR1 SEHNR and CDR2 FQNEAQ (reference sequence). CDR3 bases: TGTGCCAGCAGCAGACAGTGGAACACTGAAGCTTTCTTT. The encoded protein is CASSRQWNTEAFF.

The CDR3 protein is CASSDWGTGGPRFF. The CDR3, as DNA: TGTGCCAGCAGTGACTGGGGGACAGGGGGGCCCCGGTTCTTC. The chain combines TRBV6-4 with TRBJ2-1; 11 bases map to TRBD1. From germline, CDR1 is MRHNA and CDR2 SNTAGT. V shed 1 base and J 15 bases; nucleotides not matched to a gene: 8. The CDR3 is 14 residues long.

The chain uses TRBV2 and TRBJ2-3; 10 bases agree with TRBD2. Germline CDR1 SNHLY, CDR2 FYNNEI. This CDR3 is built from 16 residues. V trimming: 6 bases; J trimming: 2 bases; junction bases outside the gene matches: 8. CDR3: CASSVGTSDYTDTQYF. CDR3 nucleotide sequence: TGTGCCAGCAGCGTCGGGACTAGCGACTACACAGATACGCAGTATTTT.

V gene TRBV4-2 combines with J gene TRBJ2-3, with D possibly matching TRBD2 (6 bases). The CDR3 contains 14 residues. In germline, CDR1 is LGHNA, CDR2 YNFKEQ. Trimming shortened V by 1 base and J by 6 bases, and 11 bases separated the two germline ends. CDR3 region: CASSQALTRDTQYF. The DNA for the CDR3 is TGTGCCAGCAGCCAAGCCTTGACTAGGGATACGCAGTATTTT.

The chain uses TRBV7-9 and TRBJ2-3, with 10 bases fitting TRBD2. CDR1 and CDR2 from the germline V gene are SEHNR and FQNEAQ (reference sequence). CDR3 size: 17 residues. V lost 1 base and J lost 4; bases outside the gene matches: 8. CDR3 sequence reads: CASSLGTRTSGPDTQYF. DNA of the CDR3: TGTGCCAGCAGCTTAGGCACGAGGACTAGCGGCCCAGATACGCAGTATTTT.

CDR3 sequence (DNA): TGTGCCAGCAGCCGGACTAGCGGGGGCCCAGATACGCAGTATTTT. It specifies CASSRTSGGPDTQYF. This chain connects TRBV7-2 to TRBJ2-3, with TRBD2 identical over 13 bases. The germline gives CDR1 SGHTA, CDR2 FQGNSA. Trimming at V came to 5 bases and at J to 4 bases, leaving 3 bases not matched to a gene. The CDR3 length is 15 residues.

The chain combines TRBV19 with TRBJ2-7, with D perhaps TRBD1 or TRBD2 (6 bases each). Germline CDR1 reads LNHDA; CDR2 reads SQIVND (reference sequence). This CDR3 comprises 16 residues. The ends were cut back, 0 bases at V and 2 bases at J, with 14 bases in the middle. The DNA for the CDR3 is TGTGCCAGTAGTATAGATGTCGGGGGCTCCCCCTACGAGCAGTACTTC. Its protein product is CASSIDVGGSPYEQYF.

This chain connects TRBV28 to TRBJ2-7; 7 bases map to TRBD1. From germline, CDR1 is MDHEN and CDR2 SYDVKM. The junction had 13 bases not matched to a gene; V was cut back by 6 bases and J by 2 bases. This CDR3 is 16 amino acids long. The CDR3 region has the DNA TGTGCCAGCAGGTTGTCGGGACAGTTTAGCCCCTACGAGCAGTACTTC. Protein: CASRLSGQFSPYEQYF.

The chain links TRBV12-2 to TRBJ2-1; TRBD2 was called by the table and not checked on the DNA. TRBV12-2 is a pseudogene locus. There are 17 residues in the CDR3. Here the CDR3 DNA reads TGTGCAAGTCGCTTAGGGGCTAGCGGGGACCCCTTCAATGAGCAGTTCTTC. Encoded protein: CASRLGASGDPFNEQFF.

Here the CDR3 reads CASTGTSSYEQYF. The DNA for the CDR3 is TGTGCCAGTACCGGGACGTCTTCCTACGAGCAGTACTTC. V and J are TRBV19 and TRBJ2-7; D is possibly TRBD1 or TRBD2 (5 bases each). The germline V gene has CDR1 LNHDA and CDR2 SQIVND (reference sequence). The CDR3 length is 13 residues. Trimming took 7 bases from V and 1 from J, leaving 11 bases between them.

The chain joins TRBV14 to TRBJ1-4, with D perhaps matching TRBD1 (5 bases). V lost 1 base and J lost 7, with 13 bases in between. CDR1 and CDR2 (germline): SGHDN, FVKESK. The CDR3 is made up of 15 amino acids. The CDR3 region is CASSQAPGLLEKLFF. DNA of the CDR3: TGTGCCAGCAGCCAAGCCCCGGGACTGCTTGAAAAACTGTTTTTT.